This is a list of T cell receptor beta chains from one sample in a study of graft-versus-host responses after intestinal transplantation. Some clones are missing from TCRdb's copy, which holds only in-frame ones; the method was immunoSEQ multiplex PCR. The sample carries fewer than 120,000 clones, 80% to 95% recorded once. Their antigens are not known. Sequenced here: unstimulated CD8+ T cells sorted from spleen or lymph node cells, sampled before intestinal transplant. These receptors were collected from a human donor who received an intestinal transplant. Both conserved end residues are part of each CDR3. The D gene is left open where the match is weak.

J,V,D,CDR3,DNA
TRBJ2-7,TRBV5-1,TRBD2,CASRAEAGVEQYF,TGCGCCAGCAGGGCCGAAGCGGGAGTTGAGCAGTACTTC
TRBJ2-1,TRBV7-8,NA,CASSLSGAYNEQFF,TGTGCCAGCAGCTTATCAGGGGCCTACAATGAGCAGTTCTTC
TRBJ2-1,TRBV9,TRBD1,CASSVVATGGLDEQFF,TGTGCCAGCAGCGTAGTGGCGACAGGGGGTCTGGATGAGCAGTTCTTC
TRBJ2-1,TRBV27,NA,CASRGSYNEQFF,TGTGCCAGCAGGGGTTCCTACAATGAGCAGTTCTTC
TRBJ2-5,TRBV9,TRBD1,CASSRQGNQETQYF,TGTGCCAGCAGTCGACAGGGGAACCAAGAGACCCAGTACTTC
TRBJ2-1,TRBV6-1,NA,CASSDGLRVSYNEQFF,TGTGCCAGCAGTGATGGTCTGAGGGTATCCTACAATGAGCAGTTCTTC
TRBJ2-7,TRBV5-4,NA,CASSSQGNPGGYEQYF,TGTGCCAGCAGCTCCCAGGGAAACCCCGGGGGATACGAGCAGTACTTC
TRBJ2-7,TRBV10-2,NA,CASSESGPTGEQYF,TGCGCCAGCAGTGAGTCGGGCCCTACCGGCGAGCAGTACTTC
TRBJ2-7,TRBV28,NA,CASSLPEHRYEQYF,TGTGCCAGCAGTTTGCCAGAACACCGCTACGAGCAGTACTTC
TRBJ2-7,TRBV5-6,TRBD1,CASSTGTGDPYEQYF,TGTGCCAGCAGCACTGGGACAGGGGACCCCTACGAGCAGTACTTC
TRBJ1-1,TRBV28,NA,CASKGGDPNTEAFF,TGTGCCAGCAAAGGGGGGGACCCGAACACTGAAGCTTTCTTT
TRBJ1-1,TRBV19,NA,CASSIGQTNTEAFF,TGTGCCAGTAGTATCGGACAGACCAACACTGAAGCTTTCTTT
TRBJ1-2,TRBV6-5,NA,CASSPGGGYTF,TGTGCCAGCAGCCCCGGTGGAGGCTACACCTTC
TRBJ2-7,TRBV6-6,NA,CASSYGASYEQYF,TGTGCCAGCAGTTACGGGGCTTCCTACGAGCAGTACTTC
TRBJ2-7,TRBV2,TRBD2,CASSEAPGLAVGFSYEQYF,TGTGCCAGCAGTGAAGCCCCGGGACTAGCGGTAGGATTCTCCTACGAGCAGTACTTC
TRBJ2-7,TRBV6-5,TRBD2,CASSYFLAGVEEQYF,TGTGCCAGCAGTTACTTTCTAGCGGGAGTGGAAGAGCAGTACTTC
TRBJ2-1,TRBV19,NA,CASSIDLYNEQFF,TGTGCCAGTAGTATAGATCTTTACAATGAGCAGTTCTTC
TRBJ2-5,TRBV9,NA,CASSVQLQETQYF,TGTGCCAGCAGCGTTCAACTCCAAGAGACCCAGTACTTC